Listed below are T cell receptor beta chains from one sample, sequenced in a study of blood T cell repertoires in COVID-19. Profiling relied on immunoSEQ multiplex PCR, and the TCRdb table lists in-frame clones only, not all of them. The profile shows under 95,000 clones, roughly 86% of them singletons. The specimen sequenced was peripheral blood. The receptors were gathered from a woman older than 75 with acute or convalescent COVID-19. The CDR3 runs from the conserved cysteine through the conserved F or W. Fields, in order: J gene, clone size, V gene, D gene, CDR3 protein, CDR3 DNA. The D gene is left open where the match is weak. Where a row states a size, it is once, few, many or the class of an expanded clone; other rows omit it.

TRBJ2-2	once	TRBV18	TRBD2	CASSILAENTGELFF	TGTGCCAGCTCAATTCTAGCGGAGAACACCGGGGAGCTGTTTTTT
TRBJ2-2	few	TRBV28	TRBD1	CASRGQGYTGELFF	TGTGCCAGCAGGGGACAGGGATACACCGGGGAGCTGTTTTTT
TRBJ2-6	NA	TRBV5-1	NA	CASSLLSGANVLTF	TGCGCCAGCAGCTTATTATCTGGGGCCAACGTCCTGACTTTC
TRBJ2-5	NA	TRBV19	NA	CASSFKEGETQYF	TGTGCCAGTAGTTTCAAGGAGGGGGAGACCCAGTACTTC
TRBJ1-1	NA	TRBV20-1	NA	CSARPQGEAFF	TGCAGTGCTAGACCACAGGGTGAAGCTTTCTTT
TRBJ2-1	few	TRBV28	NA	CASSSTRWYSYNEQFF	TGTGCCAGCAGTAGTACTAGATGGTACTCCTACAATGAGCAGTTCTTC
TRBJ2-2	few	TRBV12-3/TRBV12-4	NA	CASSLLAAGELFF	TGTGCCAGCAGCCTGTTGGCGGCCGGGGAGCTGTTTTTT
TRBJ1-6	few	TRBV18	TRBD1	CASSPSTGGNSPLHF	TGTGCCAGCTCACCGAGTACAGGGGGTAATTCACCCCTCCACTTT
TRBJ2-5	NA	TRBV5-1	NA	CASSQASSQETQYF	TGCGCCAGCAGCCAAGCTAGCTCCCAAGAGACCCAGTACTTC
TRBJ2-2	NA	TRBV5-1	NA	CASSFPGQFNGELFF	TGCGCCAGCAGCTTTCCGGGACAATTTAACGGGGAGCTGTTTTTT
TRBJ1-1	NA	TRBV3-1/TRBV3-2	NA	CASTLRGYTEAFF	TGTGCCAGCACCCTGCGGGGTTACACTGAAGCTTTCTTT
TRBJ2-1	NA	TRBV11-1	TRBD2	CASSLTSGVYNEQFF	TGTGCCAGCAGCCTGACTAGCGGGGTATACAATGAGCAGTTCTTC
TRBJ2-3	NA	TRBV15	NA	CATSRTSGAPPDTQYF	TGTGCCACCAGCAGAACCTCAGGGGCCCCCCCAGATACGCAGTATTTT
TRBJ2-7	NA	TRBV3-1/TRBV3-2	NA	CASSQDRGYEQYF	TGTGCCAGCAGCCAAGACCGAGGGTACGAGCAGTACTTC
TRBJ1-5	NA	TRBV18	NA	CASSTSGPSNQPQHF	TGTGCCAGCTCGACCTCAGGTCCGAGCAATCAGCCCCAGCATTTT
TRBJ2-7	NA	TRBV6-2/TRBV6-3	NA	CASSRPTEVPYF	TGTGCCAGCAGTCGCCCGACCGAGGTCCCGTACTTC
TRBJ1-4	NA	TRBV6-6	TRBD1	CASSRDSKGEKLFF	TGTGCCAGCAGTAGGGACAGTAAAGGTGAAAAACTGTTTTTT
TRBJ2-5	NA	TRBV5-1	TRBD1	CASLENRGETQYF	TGCGCCAGCCTAGAAAACAGGGGAGAGACCCAGTACTTC
TRBJ2-1	NA	TRBV9	TRBD2	CASSPRLGTSGYNEQFF	TGTGCCAGCAGCCCCCGATTAGGGACTAGCGGATACAATGAGCAGTTCTTC
TRBJ2-4	once	TRBV6-5	TRBD1	CASSYPSGDRVVQYF	TGTGCCAGCAGTTACCCTTCGGGGGACAGGGTTGTTCAGTACTTC
TRBJ2-7	NA	TRBV18	NA	CASSHRGPNVEQYF	TGTGCCAGCTCCCACCGGGGTCCCAATGTTGAGCAGTACTTC
TRBJ1-2	NA	TRBV27	TRBD1	CASSSGQGAYYGYTF	TGTGCCAGCAGTTCAGGACAGGGGGCGTACTATGGCTACACCTTC
TRBJ2-2	NA	TRBV10-1	NA	CASSESQGTGELFF	TGCGCCAGCAGTGAGTCGCAGGGCACCGGGGAGCTGTTTTTT
TRBJ1-2	few	TRBV6-5	TRBD1	CASSTTGGYGYTF	TGTGCCAGCAGTACGACAGGGGGCTATGGCTACACCTTC
TRBJ2-7	NA	TRBV19	TRBD2	CASSIRAGGLYEQYF	TGTGCCAGTAGTATAAGGGCGGGAGGGCTCTACGAGCAGTACTTC
TRBJ2-2	NA	TRBV5-4	TRBD2	CASSLLAATTGELFF	TGTGCCAGCAGCTTGCTAGCGGCAACCACCGGGGAGCTGTTTTTT
TRBJ1-3	NA	TRBV28	NA	CASHREFGNTIYF	TGTGCCAGCCATCGGGAGTTTGGAAACACCATATATTTT
TRBJ2-7	NA	TRBV14	TRBD1	CASSLTGTEQYF	TGTGCCAGCAGCTTGACAGGGACCGAGCAGTACTTC
TRBJ2-3	NA	TRBV24-1	TRBD1	CATSETGTGGKEIPTDTQYF	TGTGCCACCAGTGAGACCGGGACAGGGGGCAAAGAAATCCCCACAGATACGCAGTATTTT
TRBJ2-1	NA	TRBV7-2	NA	CASSLAAGLAEQFF	TGTGCCAGCAGCTTAGCTGCAGGGCTTGCTGAGCAGTTCTTC
TRBJ1-5	NA	TRBV7-9	TRBD1	CASSLARGQGLVNQPQHF	TGTGCCAGCAGCTTAGCCCGGGGACAGGGGTTGGTCAATCAGCCCCAGCATTTT
TRBJ2-1	NA	TRBV18	TRBD2	CASSPLTGTTNNEQFF	TGTGCCAGCTCACCATTAACCGGGACTACCAACAATGAGCAGTTCTTC
TRBJ2-2	NA	TRBV5-1	TRBD2	CASSPISLAGGNTGELFF	TGCGCCAGCAGCCCCATCAGTTTAGCGGGAGGAAACACCGGGGAGCTGTTTTTT
TRBJ2-1	NA	TRBV7-9	NA	CASSYETQGNEQFF	TGTGCCAGCAGCTACGAAACACAGGGCAATGAGCAGTTCTTC
TRBJ1-4	NA	TRBV19	NA	CASSAGANEKLFF	TGTGCCAGTAGTGCAGGGGCGAATGAAAAACTGTTTTTT
TRBJ1-2	few	TRBV25-1	NA	CASYSGIGGYTF	TGTGCCAGCTACTCAGGGATTGGCGGCTACACCTTC